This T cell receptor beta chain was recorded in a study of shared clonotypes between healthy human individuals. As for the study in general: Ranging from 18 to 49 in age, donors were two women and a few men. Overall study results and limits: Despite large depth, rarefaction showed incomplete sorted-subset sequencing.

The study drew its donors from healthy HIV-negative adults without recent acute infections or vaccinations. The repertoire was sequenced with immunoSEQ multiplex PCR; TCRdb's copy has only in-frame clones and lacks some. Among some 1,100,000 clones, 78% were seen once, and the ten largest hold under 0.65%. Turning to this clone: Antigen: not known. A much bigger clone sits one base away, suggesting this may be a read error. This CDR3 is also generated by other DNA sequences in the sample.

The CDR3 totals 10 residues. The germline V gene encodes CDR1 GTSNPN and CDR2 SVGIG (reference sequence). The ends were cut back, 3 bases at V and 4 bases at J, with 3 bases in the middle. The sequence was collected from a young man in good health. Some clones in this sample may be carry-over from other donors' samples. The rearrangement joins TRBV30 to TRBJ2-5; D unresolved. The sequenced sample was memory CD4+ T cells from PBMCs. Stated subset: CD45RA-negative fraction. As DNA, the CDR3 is TGTGCCTGGAGCGGAGAGACCCAGTACTTC. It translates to CAWSGETQYF.